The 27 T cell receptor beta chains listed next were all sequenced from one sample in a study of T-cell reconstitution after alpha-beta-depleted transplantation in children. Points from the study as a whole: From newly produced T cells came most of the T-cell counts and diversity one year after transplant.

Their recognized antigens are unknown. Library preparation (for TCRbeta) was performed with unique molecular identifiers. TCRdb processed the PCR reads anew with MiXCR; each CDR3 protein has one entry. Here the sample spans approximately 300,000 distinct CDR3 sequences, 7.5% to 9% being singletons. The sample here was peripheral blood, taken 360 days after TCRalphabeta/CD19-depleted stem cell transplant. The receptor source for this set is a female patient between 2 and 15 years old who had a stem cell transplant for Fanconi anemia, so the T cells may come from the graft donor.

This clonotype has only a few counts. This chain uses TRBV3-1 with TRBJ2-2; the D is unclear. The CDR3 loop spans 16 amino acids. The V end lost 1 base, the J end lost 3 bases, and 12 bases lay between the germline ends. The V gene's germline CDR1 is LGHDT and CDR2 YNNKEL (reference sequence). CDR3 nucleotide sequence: TGTGCCAGCAGCCAAGTCCCCGGGTGGGACACCGGGGAGCTGTTTTTT. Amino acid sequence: CASSQVPGWDTGELFF.

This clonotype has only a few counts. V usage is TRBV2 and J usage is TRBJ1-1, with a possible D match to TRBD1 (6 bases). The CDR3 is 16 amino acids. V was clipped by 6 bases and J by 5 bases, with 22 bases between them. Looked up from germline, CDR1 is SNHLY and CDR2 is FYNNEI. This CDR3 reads CASRRRFQGGDTEAFF. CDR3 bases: TGTGCCAGCAGAAGAAGATTCCAAGGGGGTGATACTGAAGCTTTCTTT.

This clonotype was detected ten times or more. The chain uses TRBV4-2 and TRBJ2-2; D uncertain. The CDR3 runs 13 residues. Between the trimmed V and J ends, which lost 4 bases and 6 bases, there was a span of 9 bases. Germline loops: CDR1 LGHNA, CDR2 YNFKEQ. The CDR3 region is CASSPSWAGELFF. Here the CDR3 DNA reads TGTGCCAGCAGCCCCTCATGGGCCGGGGAGCTGTTTTTT.

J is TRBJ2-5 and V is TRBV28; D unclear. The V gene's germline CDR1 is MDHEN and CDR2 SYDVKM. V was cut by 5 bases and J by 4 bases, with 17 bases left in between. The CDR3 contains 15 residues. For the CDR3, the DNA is TGTGCCAGCAGTCCCGGCTATTCCCTGGGAGAGACCCAGTACTTC. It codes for CASSPGYSLGETQYF.

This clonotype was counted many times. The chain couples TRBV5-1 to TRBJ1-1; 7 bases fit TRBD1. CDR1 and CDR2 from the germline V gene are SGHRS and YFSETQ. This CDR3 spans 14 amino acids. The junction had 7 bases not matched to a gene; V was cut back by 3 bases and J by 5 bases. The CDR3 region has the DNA TGCGCCAGCAGCTCGCGCGGGACAGTTACTGAAGCTTTCTTT. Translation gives CASSSRGTVTEAFF.

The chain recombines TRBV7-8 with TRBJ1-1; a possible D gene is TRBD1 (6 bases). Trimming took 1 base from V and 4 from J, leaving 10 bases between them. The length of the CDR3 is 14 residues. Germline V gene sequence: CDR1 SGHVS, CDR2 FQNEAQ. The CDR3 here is CASSLDRVSTEAFF. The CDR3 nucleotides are TGTGCCAGCAGCTTAGACAGGGTGTCCACTGAAGCTTTCTTT.

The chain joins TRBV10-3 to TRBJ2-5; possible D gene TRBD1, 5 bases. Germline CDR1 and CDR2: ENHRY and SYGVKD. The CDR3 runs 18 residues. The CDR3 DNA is TGTACCCTCAGTTTAGCCCCCCGTGTAGGGGCTCTTCAAGAGACCCAGTACTTC. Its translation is CTLSLAPRVGALQETQYF.

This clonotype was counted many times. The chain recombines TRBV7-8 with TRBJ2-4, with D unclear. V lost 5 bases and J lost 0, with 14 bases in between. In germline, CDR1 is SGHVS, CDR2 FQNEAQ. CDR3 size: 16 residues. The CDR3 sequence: CASSRLGNLAKNIQYF. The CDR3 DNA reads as TGTGCCAGCAGCCGGCTGGGGAACCTAGCCAAAAACATTCAGTACTTC.

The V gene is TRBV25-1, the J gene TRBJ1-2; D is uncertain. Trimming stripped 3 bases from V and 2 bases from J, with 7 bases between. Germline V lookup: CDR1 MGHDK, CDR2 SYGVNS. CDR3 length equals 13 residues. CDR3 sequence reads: CASSDQPNYGYTF. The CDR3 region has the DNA TGTGCCAGCAGTGATCAGCCAAACTATGGCTACACCTTC.

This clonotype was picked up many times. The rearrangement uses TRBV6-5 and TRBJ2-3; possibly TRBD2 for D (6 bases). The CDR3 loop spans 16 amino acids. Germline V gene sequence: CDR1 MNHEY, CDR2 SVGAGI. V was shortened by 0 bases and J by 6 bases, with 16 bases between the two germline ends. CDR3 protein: CASSYSPGTGADTQYF. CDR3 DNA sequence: TGTGCCAGCAGTTACTCCCCCGGGACTGGGGCGGATACGCAGTATTTT.

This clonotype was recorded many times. The CDR3 region is CSASYSSGNTIYF. The CDR3, as DNA: TGCAGTGCTAGCTACAGCTCTGGAAACACCATATATTTT. V gene TRBV20-1 combines with J gene TRBJ1-3; D is ambiguous. The germline V gene has CDR1 DFQATT and CDR2 SNEGSKA (reference sequence). V lost 3 bases to trimming and J lost 0 bases, with 6 bases between them. The CDR3 runs 13 residues.

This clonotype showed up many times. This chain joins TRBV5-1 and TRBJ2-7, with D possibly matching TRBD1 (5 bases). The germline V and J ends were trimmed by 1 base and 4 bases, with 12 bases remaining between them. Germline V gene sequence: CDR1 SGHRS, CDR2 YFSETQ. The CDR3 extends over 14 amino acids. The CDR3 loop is CASSLTGGKYEQYF. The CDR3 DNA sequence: TGCGCCAGCAGCTTGACAGGTGGGAAGTACGAGCAGTACTTC.

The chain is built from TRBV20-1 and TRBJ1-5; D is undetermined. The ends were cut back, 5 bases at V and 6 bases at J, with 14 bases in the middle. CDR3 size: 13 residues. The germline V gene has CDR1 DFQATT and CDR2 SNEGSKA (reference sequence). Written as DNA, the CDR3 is TGCAGTGCTGGCCTGGGCTTAGGTCAGCCCCAGCATTTT. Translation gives CSAGLGLGQPQHF.

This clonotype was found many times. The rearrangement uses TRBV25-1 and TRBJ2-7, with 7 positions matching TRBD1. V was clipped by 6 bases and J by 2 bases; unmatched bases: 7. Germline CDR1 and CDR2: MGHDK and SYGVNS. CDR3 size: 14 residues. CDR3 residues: CASRPAGGTYEQYF. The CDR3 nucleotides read TGTGCCAGCAGACCTGCAGGGGGAACCTACGAGCAGTACTTC.

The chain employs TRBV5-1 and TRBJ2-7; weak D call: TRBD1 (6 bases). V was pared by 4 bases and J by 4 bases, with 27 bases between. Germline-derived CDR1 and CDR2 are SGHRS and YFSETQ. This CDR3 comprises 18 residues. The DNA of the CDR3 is TGCGCCAGCAGCAAAATAATAGGTAACAGGGTCCCAACTTACGAGCAGTACTTC. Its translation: CASSKIIGNRVPTYEQYF.

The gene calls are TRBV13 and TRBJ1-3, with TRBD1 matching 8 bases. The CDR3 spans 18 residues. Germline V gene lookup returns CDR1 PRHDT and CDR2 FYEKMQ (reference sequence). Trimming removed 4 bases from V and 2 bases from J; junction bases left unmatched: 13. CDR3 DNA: TGTGCCAGCAGCTCCTACTCCAGGGGGCGGCTACCTGGAAACACCATATATTTT. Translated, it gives CASSSYSRGRLPGNTIYF. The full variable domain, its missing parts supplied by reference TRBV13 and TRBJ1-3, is AAGVIQSPRHLIKEKRETATLKCYPIPRHDTVYWYQQGPGQDPQFLISFYEKMQSDKGSIPDRFSAQQFSDYHSELNMSSLELGDSALYFCASSSYSRGRLPGNTIYFGEGSWLTVV.

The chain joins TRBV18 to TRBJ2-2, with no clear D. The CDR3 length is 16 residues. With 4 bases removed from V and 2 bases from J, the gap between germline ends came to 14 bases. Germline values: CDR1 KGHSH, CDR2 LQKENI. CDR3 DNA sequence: TGTGCCAGCTCACGACGCACCGTGGTTAACACCGGGGAGCTGTTTTTT. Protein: CASSRRTVVNTGELFF.

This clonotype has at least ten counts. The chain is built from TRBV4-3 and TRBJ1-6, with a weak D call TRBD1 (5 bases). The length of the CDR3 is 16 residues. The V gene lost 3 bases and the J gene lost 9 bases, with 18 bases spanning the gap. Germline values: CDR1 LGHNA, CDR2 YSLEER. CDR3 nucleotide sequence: TGCGCCAGCAGCCACCTAGGAGGGGACTGGATTTCACCCCTCCACTTT. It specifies CASSHLGGDWISPLHF.

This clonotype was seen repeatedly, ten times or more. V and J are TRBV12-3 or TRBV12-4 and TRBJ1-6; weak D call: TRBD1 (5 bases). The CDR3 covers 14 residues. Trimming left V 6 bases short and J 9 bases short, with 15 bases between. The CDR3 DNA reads TGTGCCAGCAGCTCCCCGGGGGGTAGTTCACCCCTCCACTTT. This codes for CASSSPGGSSPLHF.

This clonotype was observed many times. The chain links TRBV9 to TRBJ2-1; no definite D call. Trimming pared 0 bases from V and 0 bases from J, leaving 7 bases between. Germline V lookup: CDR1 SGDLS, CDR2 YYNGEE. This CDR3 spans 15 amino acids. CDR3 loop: CASSVDWTSYNEQFF. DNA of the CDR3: TGTGCCAGCAGCGTAGACTGGACCTCCTACAATGAGCAGTTCTTC. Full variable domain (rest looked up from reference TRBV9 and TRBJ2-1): DSGVTQTPKHLITATGQRVTLRCSPRSGDLSVYWYQQSLDQGLQFLIQYYNGEERAKGNILERFSAQQFPDLHSELNLSSLELGDSALYFCASSVDWTSYNEQFFGPGTRLTVL.

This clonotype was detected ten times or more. CDR3 bases: TGTGCCAGCCGGGGCGTAGGGTCACGCACAGATACGCAGTATTTT. It specifies CASRGVGSRTDTQYF. The chain has TRBV12-3 or TRBV12-4 and TRBJ2-3, with D perhaps matching TRBD1 or TRBD2 (5 bases each). The CDR3 runs to 15 residues. The germline V and J ends were trimmed by 8 bases and 1 base, with 16 bases remaining between them.

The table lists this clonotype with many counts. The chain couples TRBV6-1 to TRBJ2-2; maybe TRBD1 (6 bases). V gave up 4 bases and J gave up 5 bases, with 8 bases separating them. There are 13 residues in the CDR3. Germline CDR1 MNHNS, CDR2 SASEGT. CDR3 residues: CASSVTGTGELFF. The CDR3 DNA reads TGTGCCAGCAGTGTCACAGGGACCGGGGAGCTGTTTTTT.

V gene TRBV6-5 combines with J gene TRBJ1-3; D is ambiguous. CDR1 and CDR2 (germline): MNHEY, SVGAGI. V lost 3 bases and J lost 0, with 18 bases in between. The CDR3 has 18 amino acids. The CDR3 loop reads CASSYPPLGVLSGNTIYF. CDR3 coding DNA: TGTGCCAGCAGTTATCCCCCCTTGGGTGTTCTCTCTGGAAACACCATATATTTT.

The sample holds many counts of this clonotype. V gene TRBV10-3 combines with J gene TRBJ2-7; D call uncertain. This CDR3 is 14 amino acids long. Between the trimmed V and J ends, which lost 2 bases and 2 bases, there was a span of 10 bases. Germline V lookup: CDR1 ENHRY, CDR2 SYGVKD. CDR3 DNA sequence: TGTGCCATCAGTGAGCAGGACGTAGCCTACGAGCAGTACTTC. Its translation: CAISEQDVAYEQYF.

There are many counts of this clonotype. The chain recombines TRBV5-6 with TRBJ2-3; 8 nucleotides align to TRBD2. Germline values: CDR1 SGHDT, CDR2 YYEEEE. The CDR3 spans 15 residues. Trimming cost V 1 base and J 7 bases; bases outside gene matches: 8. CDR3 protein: CASSLTAGAVNTQYF. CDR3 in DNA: TGTGCCAGCAGCTTGACAGCGGGAGCAGTGAATACGCAGTATTTT. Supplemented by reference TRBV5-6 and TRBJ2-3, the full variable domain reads DAGVTQSPTHLIKTRGQQVTLRCSPKSGHDTVSWYQQALGQGPQFIFQYYEEEERQRGNFPDRFSGHQFPNYSSELNVNALLLGDSALYLCASSLTAGAVNTQYFGPGTRLTVL.

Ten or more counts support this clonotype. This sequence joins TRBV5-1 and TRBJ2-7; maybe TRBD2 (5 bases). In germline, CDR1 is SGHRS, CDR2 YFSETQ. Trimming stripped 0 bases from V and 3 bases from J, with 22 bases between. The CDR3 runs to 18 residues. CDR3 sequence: CASSLVQPSRSGNYEQYF. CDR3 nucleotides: TGCGCCAGCAGCTTGGTACAGCCCTCTAGGAGCGGTAACTACGAGCAGTACTTC.

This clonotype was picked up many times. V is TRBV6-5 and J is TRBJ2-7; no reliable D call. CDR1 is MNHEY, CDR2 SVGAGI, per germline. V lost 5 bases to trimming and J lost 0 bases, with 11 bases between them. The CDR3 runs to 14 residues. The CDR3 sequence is CASSLTGYSYEQYF. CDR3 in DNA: TGTGCCAGCAGTCTTACCGGGTACTCCTACGAGCAGTACTTC.